This TCR beta chain was sequenced during a study of T cell repertoires in cytomegalovirus infection. TCRdb processed the reads anew with MiXCR; each CDR3 protein has one entry. The data contain about 490,000 distinct CDR3 sequences, around a quarter of them singletons. Turning to this clonotype: An end of the junction differs from the germline gene, which may be a read error.

CDR1 is LNHDA and CDR2 is SQIVND in the germline V gene (reference sequence). The CDR3 spans 12 residues. The J gene is TRBJ2-1, the V gene TRBV19; TRBD2 agrees at 7 bases. The clonotype was recovered from a human donor in good health (CMV status not recorded). Some clones in this sample may be carry-over from other donors' samples. The specimen was PBMCs. CDR3 DNA: TGTGCCAGTAGCCGGGACTACCATGAGCAGTTCTTC. Residues: CASSRDYHEQFF.